This TCR beta chain was retrieved from a study of blood T cell repertoires in COVID-19. The wider study: Sources were T cells, B-cell-depleted T cells, or PBMCs; the material itself was cDNA or gDNA.

How the authors handled the data: Reference gene primer amplification gave estimated nucleated cell counts. TCRdb's table, derived via immunoSEQ multiplex PCR, lists solely in-frame clones and lacks some. V and J calls and clone size are as listed in that table; D and trimming were resolved from the DNA. The table has 90,000 to 130,000 clones, 65% to 80% seen once. V lost 4 bases to trimming and J lost 8 bases; unmatched junction nucleotides: 11. Looked up from germline, CDR1 is SGDLS and CDR2 is YYNGEE. The CDR3 covers 15 residues. The sample consisted of peripheral blood. The receptor was isolated from an older woman with acute or convalescent COVID-19. The chain links TRBV9 to TRBJ1-1, with 10 bases identical to TRBD1. In DNA, the CDR3 is TGTGCCAGCAGCCTATGGACAGGGGGGGAGTTAGAAGCTTTCTTT. Its translation: CASSLWTGGELEAFF.